The 26 T cell receptor beta chains below all came from one sample that was sequenced in a study of human T cells and chemical hapten exposure. TCRdb itself ran the RACE reads through MiXCR, one entry per CDR3 protein. Among around 71,000 distinct CDR3 sequences listed, approximately 9.8% were seen once. Time point in this sample: patch test 1, 2 weeks after DPC sensitization. The treatment: therapeutic diphenylcyclopropenone sensitization with weekly scalp DPC. The material sequenced was whole blood, taken in connection with sensitization to the hapten diphenylcyclopropenone (DPC). The receptor set was obtained from a woman between 35 and 50 years old with alopecia areata. Some clones in this sample may be carry-over from other donors' samples.

This chain joins TRBV6-5 and TRBJ1-1; D is perhaps TRBD1 (6 bases). The CDR3 extends over 13 amino acids. CDR1 is MNHEY, CDR2 SVGAGI, per germline. Trimming removed 9 bases at V and 1 base at J, with 12 bases between. CDR3 in DNA: TGTGCCAGTGCCCCGGGACAGAACACTGAAGCTTTCTTT. Protein: CASAPGQNTEAFF.

This chain joins TRBV4-2 and TRBJ2-3; TRBD2 matches 8 bases. The ends lost 4 bases at V and 5 bases at J; junction bases unmatched: 8. Germline V CDR1 and CDR2: LGHNA, YNFKEQ. The CDR3 runs to 15 residues. DNA for the CDR3: TGTGCCAGCAGCCCCCGGACTAGCAATCAAGATACGCAGTATTTT. Protein sequence: CASSPRTSNQDTQYF.

In its sample, this clonotype was seen a few times. The chain has TRBV5-1 and TRBJ2-1; 9 positions match TRBD2. The germline CDR1 and CDR2 sequences are SGHRS and YFSETQ. Trimming cost V 3 bases and J 2 bases; bases outside gene matches: 3. There are 15 residues in the CDR3. CDR3 loop: CASSSASGAYNEQFF. For the CDR3, the DNA is TGCGCCAGCAGCTCTGCTAGCGGGGCCTACAATGAGCAGTTCTTC.

This clonotype was counted only a few times. The chain joins TRBV7-2 to TRBJ2-2, with 9 bases fitting TRBD2. Germline V gene sequence: CDR1 SGHTA, CDR2 FQGNSA. The length of the CDR3 is 14 residues. The J segment lost 7 bases and the V segment lost 4 bases, leaving 4 bases of the junction unmatched. In DNA form, the CDR3 reads TGTGCCAGCAGCTCGGGACTAGCCGGCGGGGAGCTGTTTTTT. Translated, it gives CASSSGLAGGELFF.

This clonotype was observed many times. This chain joins TRBV9 and TRBJ1-4, with TRBD1 matching 7 bases. V trimming: 3 bases; J trimming: 4 bases; junction bases outside the gene matches: 6. The CDR3 is 15 amino acids. Germline-derived CDR1 and CDR2 are SGDLS and YYNGEE. The CDR3 protein is CASSEGQVVNEKLFF. The CDR3 region has the DNA TGTGCCAGCAGCGAAGGACAGGTTGTTAATGAAAAACTGTTTTTT. The whole variable domain, remainder taken from reference TRBV9 and TRBJ1-4, is DSGVTQTPKHLITATGQRVTLRCSPRSGDLSVYWYQQSLDQGLQFLIQYYNGEERAKGNILERFSAQQFPDLHSELNLSSLELGDSALYFCASSEGQVVNEKLFFGSGTQLSVL.

J is TRBJ1-2 and V is TRBV29-1, with a possible D match to TRBD1 (6 bases). There are 11 residues in the CDR3. Trimming removed 6 bases at V and 4 bases at J, with 9 bases between. CDR1 and CDR2 from the germline V gene are SQVTM and ANQGSEA. The CDR3 nucleotides read TGCAGCGTATTGGACAGCTATGGCTACACCTTC. Translating it yields CSVLDSYGYTF.

The table lists this clonotype with many counts. The chain couples TRBV25-1 to TRBJ1-3, with D maybe TRBD1 (5 bases). V lost 1 base to trimming and J lost 0 bases, with 7 bases between them. Germline V gene sequence: CDR1 MGHDK, CDR2 SYGVNS. The CDR3 spans 15 residues. The CDR3 region is CASSELGLSGNTIYF. CDR3 in DNA: TGTGCCAGCAGTGAATTGGGACTCTCTGGAAACACCATATATTTT.

This clonotype was seen at least ten times. The chain couples TRBV29-1 to TRBJ1-2; weak D call: TRBD1 (5 bases). The V gene lost 3 bases and the J gene lost 5 bases, with 10 bases spanning the gap. The CDR3 is 12 amino acids. Germline-derived CDR1 and CDR2 are SQVTM and ANQGSEA. CDR3 sequence: CSVEQGRYGYTF. DNA for the CDR3: TGCAGCGTTGAGCAGGGTAGATATGGCTACACCTTC.

This clonotype turned up a few times. This chain links TRBV24-1 with TRBJ2-3; TRBD2 matches at 13 bases. Germline CDR1 reads KGHDR; CDR2 reads SFDVKD. The V gene end was trimmed by 4 bases and the J gene end by 8 bases; junction bases not matched to a gene: 11. The CDR3 spans 17 residues. The CDR3 loop reads CATSDRGLAGPLGTQYF. CDR3 nucleotides: TGTGCCACCAGTGACAGGGGACTAGCGGGGCCCCTAGGTACGCAGTATTTT.

This chain uses TRBV5-6 with TRBJ2-1, with 9 bases fitting TRBD2. Germline values: CDR1 SGHDT, CDR2 YYEEEE. With 5 bases clipped from V and 6 bases from J, the junction kept 9 bases outside the gene matches. The CDR3 runs 15 residues. For the CDR3, the DNA is TGTGCCAGCAGTCCCGGGACTAGCCCCCGCAATGAGCAGTTCTTC. This sequence encodes CASSPGTSPRNEQFF.

There are a few counts of this clonotype. The J gene is TRBJ1-2, the V gene TRBV4-1; D possibly corresponds to TRBD1 (5 bases). Germline CDR1 reads MGHRA; CDR2 reads YSYEKL. V lost 0 bases and J 6 bases, leaving 20 bases between the germline ends. This CDR3 contains 17 residues. DNA of the CDR3: TGCGCCAGCAGCCAAGATGGGAACTGGGGCGATAGGAATGGCTACACCTTC. It codes for CASSQDGNWGDRNGYTF.

This clonotype was seen repeatedly, ten times or more. The genes are TRBV4-3 and TRBJ2-1; 8 bases align to TRBD2. Trimming removed 1 base from V and 2 bases from J; junction bases left unmatched: 13. CDR3 size: 19 residues. The germline gives CDR1 LGHNA, CDR2 YSLEER. The CDR3 DNA reads as TGCGCCAGCAGCCAAGGTTTGAGAGGCGGGGGGCCTACCTACAATGAGCAGTTCTTC. Protein: CASSQGLRGGGPTYNEQFF.

This clonotype occurred a few times. The chain has TRBV2 and TRBJ2-5; 15 nucleotides match TRBD2. V was pared by 7 bases and J by 1 base, with 4 bases of the junction left unmatched. The germline V gene has CDR1 SNHLY and CDR2 FYNNEI. The CDR3 sequence is 16 residues long. CDR3 DNA: TGTGCCAGCACTCCGGGACTAGCGGGGGGCCAAGAGACCCAGTACTTC. Translating it yields CASTPGLAGGQETQYF.

This clonotype was recorded at least ten times. The chain uses TRBV10-3 and TRBJ2-6; TRBD1 matches 9 bases. The CDR3 is made up of 20 amino acids. Germline-derived CDR1 and CDR2 are ENHRY and SYGVKD. V gave up 8 bases and J gave up 0 bases; unmatched junction bases: 17. The CDR3 bases are TGTGCCATCGGACCGGGACAGGGCTTCCCCGACCGCTCTGGGGCCAACGTCCTGACTTTC. This gives the protein CAIGPGQGFPDRSGANVLTF.

Ten or more counts support this clonotype. The chain is built from TRBV20-1 and TRBJ2-7; D tentatively reads TRBD1 or TRBD2 (6 bases each). Germline V gene lookup returns CDR1 DFQATT and CDR2 SNEGSKA (reference sequence). V gave up 1 base and J gave up 0 bases, with 10 bases separating them. The CDR3 spans 14 residues. As DNA, the CDR3 is TGCAGTGCTAGAGGGGGGGCTAGCTCCTACGAGCAGTACTTC. Protein: CSARGGASSYEQYF.

Many counts were recorded for this clonotype. This rearrangement joins TRBV11-2 to TRBJ1-6; TRBD1 matches at 7 bases. V dropped 5 bases and J dropped 0; count of bases not matched to a gene: 7. Germline loops: CDR1 SGHAT, CDR2 FQNNGV. The CDR3 length is 17 residues. The CDR3 sequence is CASSRMTGNSYNSPLHF. The CDR3 region has the DNA TGTGCCAGCAGCCGAATGACAGGGAACTCCTATAATTCACCCCTCCACTTT.

This clonotype came up many times. This chain links TRBV6-5 with TRBJ1-4; maybe TRBD1 (5 bases). Looked up from germline, CDR1 is MNHEY and CDR2 is SVGAGI. Trimming removed 5 bases at V and 0 bases at J, with 19 bases between. This CDR3 comprises 18 residues. CDR3 nucleotide sequence: TGTGCCAGCAGTAGGGAGGGGCCCGGGACCCCAACTAATGAAAAACTGTTTTTT. Protein product: CASSREGPGTPTNEKLFF.

This clonotype was seen ten or more times. The V and J genes are TRBV3-2 and TRBJ1-6; whether TRBD1, the table's D call, matches the DNA was not checked. TRBV3-2 is a listed pseudogene. This CDR3 has 16 amino acids. Here the CDR3 reads CASSPSETVNNSPLHF. The CDR3 coding sequence is TGTGCCAGCAGCCCCTCCGAGACAGTTAATAATTCACCCCTCCACTTT.

V gene TRBV6-6 combines with J gene TRBJ1-1, with a weak D call TRBD1 (5 bases). The V gene's germline CDR1 is MNHNY and CDR2 SVGAGI (reference sequence). This CDR3 has 16 residues. Trimming stripped 2 bases from V and 1 base from J, with 14 bases between. This CDR3 reads CASSYGSGPKNTEAFF. The CDR3 DNA sequence: TGTGCCAGCAGTTACGGATCGGGACCCAAGAACACTGAAGCTTTCTTT.

This clonotype has more than one count but fewer than ten. The chain carries TRBV18 and TRBJ1-2; D not resolved. The V gene lost 3 bases and the J gene lost 4 bases, with 9 bases spanning the gap. The CDR3 is 13 residues long. Looked up from germline, CDR1 is KGHSH and CDR2 is LQKENI. CDR3 DNA sequence: TGTGCCAGCTCACCCCTTCAGTTCTATGGCTACACCTTC. As protein: CASSPLQFYGYTF. The entire variable domain, with the rest obtained from reference TRBV18 and TRBJ1-2, is as follows: NAGVMQNPRHLVRRRGQEARLRCSPMKGHSHVYWYRQLPEEGLKFMVYLQKENIIDESGMPKERFSAEFPKEGPSILRIQQVVRGDSAAYFCASSPLQFYGYTFGSGTRLTVV.

This clonotype was seen repeatedly, ten times or more. The chain has TRBV9 and TRBJ2-2; 8 bases are shared with TRBD2. Germline loops: CDR1 SGDLS, CDR2 YYNGEE. V shed 3 bases and J 4 bases; nucleotides not matched to a gene: 8. The CDR3 consists of 16 residues. In DNA form, the CDR3 reads TGTGCCAGCAGCGAGGGGACGGGGGGGCCCACCGGGGAGCTGTTTTTT. This sequence encodes CASSEGTGGPTGELFF.

In this sample, this clonotype turned up many times. The rearrangement links TRBV6-6 to TRBJ1-2; D uncertain. Germline V gene sequence: CDR1 MNHNY, CDR2 SVGAGI (reference sequence). V was cut by 4 bases and J by 2 bases, with 8 bases left in between. The CDR3 consists of 13 residues. CDR3 in DNA: TGTGCCAGCAGTTCCGGACTCAACTATGGCTACACCTTC. Translated, it gives CASSSGLNYGYTF.

At least ten counts were recorded for this clonotype. The CDR3 loop is CASSRTGQGAGTEAFF. The CDR3 DNA reads as TGTGCCAGCAGCCGTACGGGACAGGGGGCAGGAACTGAAGCTTTCTTT. The chain carries TRBV7-9 and TRBJ1-1; 12 nucleotides agree with TRBD1. The CDR3 consists of 16 residues. Per germline, CDR1 SEHNR and CDR2 FQNEAQ (reference sequence). With V trimmed by 5 bases and J by 5 bases, 9 bases remained unmatched.

This clonotype showed up just a few times. The chain is built from TRBV7-9 and TRBJ2-4; D gene unclear. V gave up 2 bases and J gave up 6 bases, with 17 bases separating them. The germline CDR1 and CDR2 sequences are SEHNR and FQNEAQ (reference sequence). The CDR3 has 16 residues. The CDR3 sequence is CASSLSSGGPRNIQYF. DNA for the CDR3: TGTGCCAGCAGCTTATCCTCTGGTGGACCGAGAAACATTCAGTACTTC.

This clonotype was found a few times. The chain uses TRBV5-1 and TRBJ1-2, with D hard to call. The CDR3 length is 14 residues. Per germline, CDR1 SGHRS and CDR2 YFSETQ. With 1 base removed from V and 2 bases from J, the gap between germline ends came to 9 bases. CDR3 residues: CASSLTMGNYGYTF. In nucleotides, the CDR3 is TGCGCCAGCAGCTTGACGATGGGGAACTATGGCTACACCTTC.

In its sample, this clonotype was seen a few times. The J gene is TRBJ2-2, the V gene TRBV6-2 or TRBV6-3; no definite D call. Germline loops: CDR1 MNHEY, CDR2 SVGEGT. The CDR3 sequence is 16 residues long. V was clipped by 4 bases and J by 0 bases, with 12 bases between them. CDR3 sequence (DNA): TGTGCCAGCAGTTGGGCGAGACTGACGAACACCGGGGAGCTGTTTTTT. It yields the protein CASSWARLTNTGELFF.